This T cell receptor (beta chain) was obtained from a study of blood T cell repertoires in COVID-19 (dated by TCRdb to 2019 to 2021). At the level of the whole study: The collaborator samples originated in the United States, Italy and Spain and spanned the acute and convalescent phases of COVID-19. The prospective study material was composed of cDNA or gDNA derived from T cells, B-cell-depleted T cells, or PBMCs. The dataset comprised deeply sampled blood TCRbeta repertoires from subjects exposed to, actively infected with, or recovered from COVID-19. The repertoires were made available in a free public database intended to serve as a resource for research on the immune response to SARS-CoV-2. Samples came from the ongoing ImmuneRACE study (first 160 participants) plus 1,254 subjects from 6 global collaborators. The sample metadata nearly always contained a de-identified subject ID, COVID-19 status, age in years and sex. Where available, HLA class I and class II types were taken from metadata supplied by the sample provider and were not determined by assay-based typing.

Regarding this clone: The antigen it binds to is not known. No base-level quality is on record; no much larger clone is a single base apart.

Participants in the prospective study were aged about 18 to 89 years, lived in under 30 United States geographic areas, and enrolled through a virtual design. In the prospective study, cohorts were assigned on the basis of participant-reported clinical history obtained from a screening survey and a study questionnaire. Recovered participants in ImmuneRACE Cohort 3 were defined as having two consecutive negative NP/OP PCR tests, clearance from a healthcare professional, or resolution of symptoms. In the prospective study, mobile phlebotomists collected whole blood, serum and a nasopharyngeal or oropharyngeal swab from each participant. Participants in the prospective study had the option to provide additional blood draws and questionnaires over an approximately 2-month period. Blood samples from the prospective study were shipped frozen or at room temperature prior to DNA extraction. Compared with germline, V lacks 2 bases and J lacks 2 bases; bases without a gene match: 0. The CDR3 runs 13 residues from the cysteine to the phenylalanine. Of the read, only the CDR3 DNA is kept; its 39 bases are in frame from base 1.

The immunoSEQ Assay, a bias-controlled multiplex PCR, was used to amplify TCRbeta CDR3 regions from genomic DNA. On the study's bioinformatics: Within the assay, amplification of reference gene primers was used to estimate how many nucleated cells each sample contained. To quantify the absolute abundance of each unique TCRbeta CDR3 rearrangement, sequence reads were collapsed and filtered. For each sample, productive Simpson clonality was calculated as the square root of Simpson's diversity index across productive rearrangements. Held by TCRdb, this immuneACCESS table contains in-frame sequences only and omits some clones. Under half of the omission traces to an unresolved V gene where checked; the cause of the rest is unknown. Clone size and the V and J calls come from that table; the DNA yielded D and trimming. This sample has some 350,000 clones in its table, and about 90% of those were observed once. Of the sample, under 3% falls within the top ten clones.

What the work shows at the level of the full study, not this receptor alone: The amount of clinical and demographic metadata varied by source and participant and was provided uncurated.

Sequenced sample: PBMCs or T cells enriched from blood (not recorded which). The chain is encoded by TRBV12-3 or TRBV12-4 joined to TRBJ2-7; 7 bases in between match TRBD2. The receptor was derived from a woman in her twenties or thirties who had recovered from COVID-19. The DNA sequence is given as TGTGCCAGCAGTTTACTAGCGGCCTACGAGCAGTACTTC. It is translated as CASSLLAAYEQYF.